The rows below give T cell receptor beta chains drawn from one sample of a study of B cell selection in AIRE deficiency. Method: immunoSEQ multiplex PCR; TCRdb's copy keeps in-frame clones and lacks some. The table lists over 20,000 clones, around 97% of them singletons. The sequencing input was conventional CD4+ T cells sorted from PBMCs. These receptors came from a human donor with AIRE deficiency. Each CDR3 is given with its conserved first and last residue. A D gene is named only where the DNA matches it firmly. Clone size is not always given. Where it is, it says once, few, many or a class for expanded clones.

.	TRBV5-4	TRBJ1-1	TRBD1	TGTGCCAGCAGCTTGTTACAGGGGGCTACTGAAGCTTTCTTT	CASSLLQGATEAFF
.	TRBV5-4	TRBJ1-3	.	TGTGCCAGCAGCTTCGGAACAATAAGAGGGTTCTCTGGAAACACCATATATTTT	CASSFGTIRGFSGNTIYF
.	TRBV10-3	TRBJ2-7	.	TGTGCCATCGGGGTGGCCACTGGGAGTCGGAACGAGCAGTACTTC	CAIGVATGSRNEQYF
.	TRBV9	TRBJ2-2	.	TGTGCCAGCACGACTAGTCCTAACACCGGGGAGCTGTTTTTT	CASTTSPNTGELFF
.	TRBV13	TRBJ2-1	.	TGTGCCAGCAGTACACGGTACAATGAGCAGTTCTTC	CASSTRYNEQFF
.	TRBV27	TRBJ1-3	TRBD1	TGTGCCAGCAGCCGACAGGGGGCGGAAGGAAACACCATATATTTT	CASSRQGAEGNTIYF
.	TRBV30	TRBJ2-7	TRBD1	TGTGCCTGGAGTGTACGGGGGACAGGAAGAGGCGAGCAGTACTTC	CAWSVRGTGRGEQYF
.	TRBV7-6	TRBJ1-3	.	TGTGCCAGCAGCTTAGCGGGGGGAACTGGAAACACCATATATTTT	CASSLAGGTGNTIYF
.	TRBV7-9	TRBJ2-7	TRBD1	TGTGCCAGCAGCCCCATCGGACAGGGCGTAAACGAGCAGTACTTC	CASSPIGQGVNEQYF
.	TRBV5-6	TRBJ2-5	TRBD2	TGTGCCAGCAGCTTAGGGACTAGCAGGGAGACCCAGTACTTC	CASSLGTSRETQYF
.	TRBV23-1	TRBJ2-4	.	TGCGCCAGCAGTCAAAAAGGGGCCAAAAACATTCAGTACTTC	CASSQKGAKNIQYF
.	TRBV27	TRBJ2-1	.	TGTGCCAGCAACAATCCCCTGGGAGCGGAGCAGTTCTTC	CASNNPLGAEQFF
.	TRBV7-3	TRBJ2-1	TRBD2	TGTGCCAGCAGCTTATCATTTACGGGAGGGCAGTTCTTC	CASSLSFTGGQFF
.	TRBV7-9	TRBJ2-3	.	TGTGCCAGCAGTCCTTACCTGACTAATTCAGATACGCAGTATTTT	CASSPYLTNSDTQYF
.	TRBV7-3	TRBJ2-7	.	TGTGCCAGCAGCTTAGACGGGAACTACGAGCAGTACTTC	CASSLDGNYEQYF
once	TRBV4-3	TRBJ1-1	.	TGCGCCAGCAGCCAAGGGGCTCACGTCAACACTGAAGCTTTCTTT	CASSQGAHVNTEAFF
.	TRBV27	TRBJ1-6	TRBD1	TGTGCCAGCAGTATCACAGGGGGCTTGAATTCACCCCTCCACTTT	CASSITGGLNSPLHF
few	TRBV7-9	TRBJ2-7	TRBD2	TGTGCCAGCAGCATTAGGCGGGCAGCGGGAGAGCAGTACTTC	CASSIRRAAGEQYF
once	TRBV5-6	TRBJ2-7	TRBD1	TGTGCCAGCAGCCCTGACAGGGCCGAGCAGTACTTC	CASSPDRAEQYF
once	TRBV5-4	TRBJ2-1	.	TGTGCCAGCAGCTATTCACGGGGCGCTTCCTACAATGAGCAGTTCTTC	CASSYSRGASYNEQFF
.	TRBV27	TRBJ2-5	TRBD1	TGTGCCAGCAGTTCAGTCCCACAGGGGGCCGAGACCCAGTACTTC	CASSSVPQGAETQYF
once	TRBV6-6	TRBJ2-1	TRBD2	TGTGCCAGCAGTTACCTTGGGGGGACTAGCGGGAATGAGCAGTTCTTC	CASSYLGGTSGNEQFF
.	TRBV6-8	TRBJ2-7	.	TGTGCCAGCGGAAGATCATACGAGCAGTACTTC	CASGRSYEQYF
.	TRBV29-1	TRBJ2-7	.	TGCAGCGTTCTCGACGGGGCATGGAACGAGCAGTACTTC	CSVLDGAWNEQYF
.	TRBV7-2	TRBJ2-1	TRBD1	TGTGCCAGCAGCAGAGACAGGGGTTCCTACAATGAGCAGTTCTTC	CASSRDRGSYNEQFF
.	TRBV2	TRBJ2-5	TRBD1	TGTGCCAGCAGTGCCGACAGGGCGACATCGGAGACCCAGTACTTC	CASSADRATSETQYF
.	TRBV5-6	TRBJ1-2	TRBD1	TGTGCCAGCAGCCGACAGGGGGCCGACTCAGTTTCCGGCTACACCTTC	CASSRQGADSVSGYTF
.	TRBV9	TRBJ2-5	TRBD2	TGTGCCAGCAGCCCCCGCCGGTGGGAGGGGGAGACCCAGTACTTC	CASSPRRWEGETQYF
.	TRBV7-9	TRBJ2-1	TRBD2	TGTGCCAGCAAACCTAGCGGAGTCAAGACCAGCTCCTACAATGAGCAGTTCTTC	CASKPSGVKTSSYNEQFF
.	TRBV7-3	TRBJ2-3	.	TGTGCCAGCAGCTTAAGCCAGGCTGGTGCAGATACGCAGTATTTT	CASSLSQAGADTQYF
.	TRBV5-1	TRBJ2-7	TRBD2	TGCGCCAGCAGCCTTAGCGGGAGTTTGTCCTACGAGCAGTACTTC	CASSLSGSLSYEQYF
.	TRBV27	TRBJ1-5	TRBD1	TGTGCCAGCAGTTTCTCCGACAGGGCGCATCAGCCCCAGCATTTT	CASSFSDRAHQPQHF
.	TRBV19	TRBJ1-2	.	TGTGCCAGTAGGCCTACAGGGTTCTATGGCTACACCTTC	CASRPTGFYGYTF
.	TRBV11-2	TRBJ1-1	.	TGTGCCAGCAGCACTCTCCGGGGGCAGAGCACTGAAGCTTTCTTT	CASSTLRGQSTEAFF
.	TRBV27	TRBJ1-6	.	TGTGCCAGCAGTTCTGGTTATAATTCACCCCTCCACTTT	CASSSGYNSPLHF
.	TRBV6-5	TRBJ1-2	.	TGTGCCAGCAGTTACGATGGCCAGTATGGCTACACCTTC	CASSYDGQYGYTF
.	TRBV5-5	TRBJ1-5	.	TGTGCCAGCAGATACGATTTGAGGACCGTAAGTAGCAATCAGCCCCAGCATTTT	CASRYDLRTVSSNQPQHF
.	TRBV27	TRBJ2-5	.	TGTGCCAGCAGCAGAGAAGAGACGGAGACCCAGTACTTC	CASSREETETQYF
.	TRBV5-1	TRBJ1-4	TRBD1	TGCGCCAGCAGCGGAGGGGGCCCGGCTAATGAAAAACTGTTTTTT	CASSGGGPANEKLFF
.	TRBV7-8	TRBJ1-5	TRBD1	TGTGCCAGCAGCTTAGCCACTCCCGGGGGACAGTTTAATCAGCCCCAGCATTTT	CASSLATPGGQFNQPQHF
.	TRBV19	TRBJ2-1	TRBD2	TGTGCCAGTAGAGTCGGAGCGGGAGGGATCTCCTACAATGAGCAGTTCTTC	CASRVGAGGISYNEQFF
.	TRBV5-8	TRBJ2-3	.	TGTGCCAGCAGCTTGGCCGCAACTGCCCGCACAGATACGCAGTATTTT	CASSLAATARTDTQYF
.	TRBV15	TRBJ2-7	.	TGTGCCACCAGCAGAGATACTTGGGGACCCGCCGTGAGAGCTTACGAGCAGTACTTC	CATSRDTWGPAVRAYEQYF